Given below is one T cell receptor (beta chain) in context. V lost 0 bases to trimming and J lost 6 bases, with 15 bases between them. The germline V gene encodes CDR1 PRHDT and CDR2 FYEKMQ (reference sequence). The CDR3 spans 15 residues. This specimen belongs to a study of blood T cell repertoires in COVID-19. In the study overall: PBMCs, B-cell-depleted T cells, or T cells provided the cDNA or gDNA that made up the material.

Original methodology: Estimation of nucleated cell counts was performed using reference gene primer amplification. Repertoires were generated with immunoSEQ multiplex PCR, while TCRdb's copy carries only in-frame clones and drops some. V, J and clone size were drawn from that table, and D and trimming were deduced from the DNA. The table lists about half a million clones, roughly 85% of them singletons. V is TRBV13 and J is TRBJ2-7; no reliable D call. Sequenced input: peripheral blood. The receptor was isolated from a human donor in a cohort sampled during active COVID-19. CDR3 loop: CASSLGRFSPREQYF. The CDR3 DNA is TGTGCCAGCAGCTTAGGCCGGTTCTCACCCCGCGAGCAGTACTTC.